Each of the 2 T cell receptor beta chains below was sequenced from the same sample in a study of cytomegalovirus exposure and HLA in healthy donors. PCR primers comprised 60 Vbeta and 13 Jbeta primers. Assay used: immunoSEQ multiplex PCR; TCRdb lists only in-frame clones, some missing. The data hold 84,000 or so clones, with 65% to 80% observed a single time. What was sequenced was PBMCs. The receptor set was obtained from a human donor in good health.

The chain couples TRBV9 to TRBJ1-6, with 8 bases matching TRBD1. The CDR3 consists of 16 residues. The V segment lost 3 bases and the J segment 5 bases; nucleotides outside the gene matches: 7. Per the germline V gene, CDR1 is SGDLS and CDR2 is YYNGEE. Written as DNA, the CDR3 is TGTGCCAGCAGCGGACAGGGGTTAAGCGATAATTCACCCCTCCACTTT. Translating it yields CASSGQGLSDNSPLHF.

CDR3 sequence: CASSEATGPNYGYTF. DNA of the CDR3: TGTGCCAGCAGTGAAGCCACAGGGCCTAACTATGGCTACACCTTC. This rearrangement joins TRBV6-1 to TRBJ1-2, with a possible D match to TRBD1 (6 bases). The CDR3 runs to 15 residues. Germline loops: CDR1 MNHNS, CDR2 SASEGT. Trimming took 0 bases from V and 0 from J, leaving 8 bases between them.